This T cell receptor (beta chain) was captured in a study of T cell responses to AZD1222 COVID-19 vaccine. Findings and limits, study-wide: Spike-specific TCR depth and breadth grew after two AZD1222 doses.

The protocol was immunoSEQ multiplex PCR, while the TCRdb copy is restricted to in-frame clones and leaves out a portion. The data show 100,000 or so clones, with 90% seen just once and 1.3% held by the top ten. From germline, CDR1 is SGHNT and CDR2 YYREEE (reference sequence). V gave up 7 bases and J gave up 8 bases, with 15 bases separating them. CDR3 length: 13 amino acids. Regarding this clone: Its specificity is unknown.

The clonotype originates from an adult in good health. The chain recombines TRBV5-4 with TRBJ1-4; D unclear. This specimen consisted of peripheral blood, obtained on day 0 of AZD1222 vaccination. In DNA form, the CDR3 reads TGTGCCAGCTCTGAGGTAGTTGGAGAAAAACTGTTTTTT. Amino acid sequence: CASSEVVGEKLFF.